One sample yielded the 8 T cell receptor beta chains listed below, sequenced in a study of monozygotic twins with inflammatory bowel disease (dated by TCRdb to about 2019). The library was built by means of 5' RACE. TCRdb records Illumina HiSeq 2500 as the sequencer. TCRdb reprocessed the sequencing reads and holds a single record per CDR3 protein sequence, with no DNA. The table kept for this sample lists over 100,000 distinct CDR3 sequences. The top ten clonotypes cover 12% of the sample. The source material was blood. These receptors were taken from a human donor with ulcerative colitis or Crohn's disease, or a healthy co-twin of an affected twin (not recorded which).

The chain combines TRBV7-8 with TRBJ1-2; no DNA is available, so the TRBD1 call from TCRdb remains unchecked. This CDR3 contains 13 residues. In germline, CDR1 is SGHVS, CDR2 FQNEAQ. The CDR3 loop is CASSFIPGQGYTF. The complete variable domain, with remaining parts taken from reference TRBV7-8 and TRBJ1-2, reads GAGVSQSPRYKVAKRGQDVALRCDPISGHVSLFWYQQALGQGPEFLTYFQNEAQLDKSGLPSDRFFAERPEGSVSTLKIQRTQQEDSAVYLCASSFIPGQGYTFGSGTRLTVV.

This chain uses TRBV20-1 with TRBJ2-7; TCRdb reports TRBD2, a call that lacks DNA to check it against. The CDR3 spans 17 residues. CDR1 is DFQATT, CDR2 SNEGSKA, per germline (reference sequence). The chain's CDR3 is CSANPPDAMAGGLAQYF.

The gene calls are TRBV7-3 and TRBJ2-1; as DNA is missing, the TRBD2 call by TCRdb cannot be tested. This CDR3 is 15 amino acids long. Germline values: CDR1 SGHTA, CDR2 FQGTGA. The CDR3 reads CASSLSGVTYNEQFF.

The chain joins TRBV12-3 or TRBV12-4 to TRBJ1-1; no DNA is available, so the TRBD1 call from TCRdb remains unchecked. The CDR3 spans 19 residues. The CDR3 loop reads CASSLNIGEGQGMNTEAFF.

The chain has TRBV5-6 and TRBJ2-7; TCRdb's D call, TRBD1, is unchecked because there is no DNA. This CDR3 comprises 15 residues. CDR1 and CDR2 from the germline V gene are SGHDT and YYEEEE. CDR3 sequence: CASSLRTGAFYEQYF.

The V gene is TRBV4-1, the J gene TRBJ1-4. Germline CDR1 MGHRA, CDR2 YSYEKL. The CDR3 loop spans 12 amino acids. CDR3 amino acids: CASSWSNEKLFF.

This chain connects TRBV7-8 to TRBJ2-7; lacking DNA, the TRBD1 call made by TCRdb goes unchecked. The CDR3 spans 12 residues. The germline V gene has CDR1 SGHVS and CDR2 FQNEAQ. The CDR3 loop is CASSLPGGEQYF. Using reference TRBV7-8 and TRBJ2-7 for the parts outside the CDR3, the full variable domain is GAGVSQSPRYKVAKRGQDVALRCDPISGHVSLFWYQQALGQGPEFLTYFQNEAQLDKSGLPSDRFFAERPEGSVSTLKIQRTQQEDSAVYLCASSLPGGEQYFGPGTRLTVT.

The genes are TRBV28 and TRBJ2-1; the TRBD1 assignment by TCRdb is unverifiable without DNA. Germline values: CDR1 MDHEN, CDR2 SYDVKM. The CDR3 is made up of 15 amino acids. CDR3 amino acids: CASSLAAPSYNEQFF.